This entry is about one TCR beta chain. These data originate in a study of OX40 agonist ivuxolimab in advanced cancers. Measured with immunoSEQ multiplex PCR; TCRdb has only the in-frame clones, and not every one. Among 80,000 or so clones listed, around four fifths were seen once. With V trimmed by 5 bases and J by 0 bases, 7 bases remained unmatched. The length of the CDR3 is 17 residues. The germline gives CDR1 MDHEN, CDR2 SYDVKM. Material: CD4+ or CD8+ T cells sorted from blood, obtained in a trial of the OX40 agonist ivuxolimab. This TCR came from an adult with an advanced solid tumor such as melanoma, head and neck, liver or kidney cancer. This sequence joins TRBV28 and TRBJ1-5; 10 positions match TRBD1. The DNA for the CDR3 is TGTGCCAGCAGTCTGGACAGGGGGTGGAGTAGCAATCAGCCCCAGCATTTT. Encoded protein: CASSLDRGWSSNQPQHF. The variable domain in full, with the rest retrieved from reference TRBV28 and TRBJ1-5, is DVKVTQSSRYLVKRTGEKVFLECVQDMDHENMFWYRQDPGLGLRLIYFSYDVKMKEKGDIPEGYSVSREKKERFSLILESASTNQTSMYLCASSLDRGWSSNQPQHFGDGTRLSIL.